The next 20 T cell receptor beta chains were all read from a single sample in a study of T-cell memory formation after mild COVID-19. TCRdb re-derived calls from the 5' RACE reads in MiXCR, one entry per CDR3 protein. The sample comprises 350,000 to 450,000 distinct CDR3 sequences, 20% to 25% of which are singletons, and 8.5% to 10% rests with the top ten. Sequencing was carried out using PBMCs or a T cell subset sorted from them (not recorded which). These receptors were obtained from an adult woman who had mild COVID-19 (a few samples of this study predate the infection). Cell type and time point are not known.

This chain joins TRBV5-3 and TRBJ1-5; D possibly corresponds to TRBD1 (5 bases). TRBV5-3 is an ORF for which the function is uncertain. The CDR3 is made up of 19 amino acids. V gave up 2 bases and J gave up 6 bases, with 27 bases separating them. The DNA for the CDR3 is TGTGCCAGAAGCTTCGGGGCAGCGATACGGCCGCTGTCGGGTCAGCCCCAGCATTTT. This translates into CARSFGAAIRPLSGQPQHF.

The chain recombines TRBV7-2 with TRBJ1-1; 10 bases agree with TRBD1. V dropped 5 bases and J dropped 6; count of bases not matched to a gene: 6. The length of the CDR3 is 14 residues. Germline V gene data show CDR1 as SGHTA and CDR2 as FQGNSA. Here the CDR3 reads CASSADRGRPEAFF. In DNA, the CDR3 is TGTGCCAGCAGCGCCGACAGGGGGCGCCCTGAAGCTTTCTTT.

CDR3 region: CASSDSFYEQYF. CDR3 in DNA: TGTGCCAGCTCAGATTCCTTCTACGAGCAGTACTTC. The rearrangement joins TRBV18 to TRBJ2-7; D is unclear. CDR1 is KGHSH and CDR2 is LQKENI in the germline V gene. V was cut by 5 bases and J by 3 bases, with 8 bases left in between. This CDR3 is 12 amino acids long.

A few counts support this clonotype. The chain employs TRBV7-2 and TRBJ1-2; possibly TRBD1 for D (6 bases). The CDR3 consists of 14 residues. V was clipped by 5 bases and J by 5 bases, with 15 bases between them. CDR1 and CDR2 (germline): SGHTA, FQGNSA. The CDR3 protein is CASSRGKGRYGYTF. DNA of the CDR3: TGTGCCAGCAGCAGGGGGAAAGGGAGGTATGGCTACACCTTC.

The chain uses TRBV18 and TRBJ1-4; D possibly corresponds to TRBD1 (6 bases). From germline, CDR1 is KGHSH and CDR2 LQKENI. V lost 0 bases to trimming and J lost 7 bases, with 12 bases between them. This CDR3 comprises 15 residues. This chain's CDR3 is CASSPPRGAPEKLFF. For the CDR3, the DNA is TGTGCCAGCTCACCACCTCGGGGGGCGCCTGAAAAACTGTTTTTT.

The rearrangement joins TRBV7-9 to TRBJ1-2, with no clear D. The CDR3 sequence is 12 residues long. V lost 2 bases and J lost 6, with 7 bases in between. Germline CDR1 is SEHNR and CDR2 is FQNEAQ (reference sequence). In DNA form, the CDR3 reads TGTGCCAGCAGCTTATTTGTAGATGGCTACACCTTC. This encodes CASSLFVDGYTF. Based on the CDR3 plus reference TRBV7-9 and TRBJ1-2, the full variable domain is DTGVSQNPRHKITKRGQNVTFRCDPISEHNRLYWYRQTLGQGPEFLTYFQNEAQLEKSRLLSDRFSAERPKGSFSTLEIQRTEQGDSAMYLCASSLFVDGYTFGSGTRLTVV.

This clonotype was seen a few times. V usage is TRBV29-1 and J usage is TRBJ1-4; D possibly corresponds to TRBD1 (5 bases). The germline V and J ends were trimmed by 4 bases and 7 bases, with 13 bases remaining between them. The CDR3 runs 13 residues. Germline-derived CDR1 and CDR2 are SQVTM and ANQGSEA. The DNA of the CDR3 is TGCAGCGTTGGTGGGGGTCAAGGTGAAAAACTGTTTTTT. This codes for CSVGGGQGEKLFF.

As for this clonotype: At one of its ends the junction is not consistent with the germline gene, which may arise from a read error. V gene TRBV7-7 combines with J gene TRBJ2-2; 8 bases map to TRBD2. The germline V gene has CDR1 SSHAT and CDR2 FNYEAQ (reference sequence). CDR3 length equals 15 residues. In DNA form, the CDR3 reads TGTGCTAGCAGCTATTTAGCGGGATTCGCCGGGGAGCTGTTTTTT. As protein: CASSYLAGFAGELFF. The full variable domain, in which reference TRBV7-7 and TRBJ2-2 provide the parts outside the CDR3, is GAGVSQSPRYKVTKRGQDVTLRCDPISSHATLYWYQQALGQGPEFLTYFNYEAQPDKSGLPSDRFSAERPEGSISTLTIQRTEQRDSAMYRCASSYLAGFAGELFFGEGSRLTVL.

CDR3 sequence: CSASRDGEAFF. CDR3 sequence (DNA): TGCAGTGCTTCCCGGGACGGTGAAGCTTTCTTT. This rearrangement joins TRBV20-1 to TRBJ1-1; D perhaps matches TRBD1 (5 bases). In germline, CDR1 is DFQATT, CDR2 SNEGSKA (reference sequence). This CDR3 has 11 residues. Trimming stripped 5 bases from V and 7 bases from J, with 11 bases between.

This clonotype was counted a few times. The rearrangement joins TRBV12-3 or TRBV12-4 to TRBJ1-5; TRBD1 is a possible D gene (5 bases). The CDR3 is 13 residues long. The ends were cut back, 3 bases at V and 8 bases at J, with 11 bases in the middle. CDR3 in amino acids: CASSFTGGEPQHF. CDR3 sequence (DNA): TGTGCCAGCAGTTTCACGGGGGGAGAGCCCCAGCATTTT.

This clonotype was picked up a small number of times. The J gene is TRBJ2-7, the V gene TRBV11-2; D might be TRBD1 (6 bases). CDR3 size: 14 residues. CDR1 is SGHAT, CDR2 FQNNGV, per germline. The germline V and J ends were trimmed by 0 bases and 5 bases, with 11 bases remaining between them. The chain's CDR3 is CASSLESGTNEQYF. The DNA for the CDR3 is TGTGCCAGCAGCTTAGAATCCGGGACAAACGAGCAGTACTTC.

V is TRBV20-1 and J is TRBJ1-5, with D hard to call. Germline V gene sequence: CDR1 DFQATT, CDR2 SNEGSKA (reference sequence). Between the trimmed V and J ends, which lost 3 bases and 5 bases, there was a span of 11 bases. This CDR3 is built from 13 residues. The CDR3 reads CSASETADQPQHF. The CDR3 nucleotides read TGCAGTGCTAGTGAAACCGCGGATCAGCCCCAGCATTTT.

This clonotype was observed a handful of times. J is TRBJ2-1 and V is TRBV20-1, with a possible D match to TRBD2 (5 bases). Per the germline V gene, CDR1 is DFQATT and CDR2 is SNEGSKA (reference sequence). This CDR3 has 13 residues. V was clipped by 6 bases and J by 1 base, with 10 bases between them. The CDR3 nucleotides are TGCAGTGCCGTAGGGAGATCCTACAATGAGCAGTTCTTC. Its protein is CSAVGRSYNEQFF.

The V and J genes are TRBV11-1 and TRBJ2-1; the match to TRBD2 covers 8 bases. Germline V lookup: CDR1 SGHAT, CDR2 FQDESV (reference sequence). CDR3 size: 15 residues. The V gene end was trimmed by 5 bases and the J gene end by 4 bases; junction bases not matched to a gene: 7. CDR3 nucleotide sequence: TGTGCCAGCAGCCTCCAGCGGGGGAAATACAATGAGCAGTTCTTC. Translated, it gives CASSLQRGKYNEQFF.

This clonotype was detected a few times. V and J are TRBV6-5 and TRBJ1-2; no clear D. Germline CDR1 is MNHEY and CDR2 is SVGAGI. This CDR3 region has 14 residues. With 0 bases removed from V and 3 bases from J, the gap between germline ends came to 8 bases. CDR3 nucleotides: TGTGCCAGCAGTTACTCGGTAGGGCACTATGGCTACACCTTC. Protein sequence: CASSYSVGHYGYTF.

In its sample, this clonotype was seen many times. The V and J genes are TRBV5-1 and TRBJ2-7; D is unresolved. CDR1 is SGHRS, CDR2 YFSETQ, per germline. The CDR3 is 14 residues long. Trimming stripped 1 base from V and 1 base from J, with 9 bases between. The CDR3 sequence: CASSLLPGSYEQYF. The CDR3 coding sequence is TGCGCCAGCAGCTTGCTCCCCGGATCCTACGAGCAGTACTTC.

This clonotype has only a few counts. The chain recombines TRBV9 with TRBJ2-7; 9 bases align to TRBD2. V shed 0 bases, J shed 1 base, and the junction held 5 bases outside the gene matches. The CDR3 totals 16 residues. Germline V lookup: CDR1 SGDLS, CDR2 YYNGEE. CDR3 amino acids: CASSVGGSGRSYEQYF. In DNA, the CDR3 is TGTGCCAGCAGCGTAGGTGGGAGCGGGAGGTCCTACGAGCAGTACTTC.

The chain couples TRBV15 to TRBJ2-1; 10 bases match TRBD2. In germline, CDR1 is LNHNV, CDR2 YYDKDF (reference sequence). The CDR3 has 15 amino acids. J was trimmed by 4 bases and V by 1 base; bases with no gene match: 1. The CDR3 reads CATSRGTSGYNEQFF. The CDR3 nucleotides are TGTGCCACCAGCAGAGGGACTAGCGGTTACAATGAGCAGTTCTTC. Combining the CDR3 with reference TRBV15 and TRBJ2-1 gives the whole variable domain DAMVIQNPRYQVTQFGKPVTLSCSQTLNHNVMYWYQQKSSQAPKLLFHYYDKDFNNEADTPDNFQSRRPNTSFCFLDIRSPGLGDTAMYLCATSRGTSGYNEQFFGPGTRLTVL.

The rearrangement uses TRBV29-1 and TRBJ1-2; 7 positions match TRBD1. The CDR3 contains 11 residues. CDR1 and CDR2 from the germline V gene are SQVTM and ANQGSEA. V lost 7 bases to trimming and J lost 4 bases; unmatched junction nucleotides: 3. The CDR3 sequence: CSGTGIYGYTF. In DNA form, the CDR3 reads TGCAGCGGGACAGGAATCTATGGCTACACCTTC.

This clonotype was counted only a few times. V and J are TRBV5-4 and TRBJ2-3; 16 positions agree with TRBD2. The CDR3 sequence is 16 residues long. The V gene's germline CDR1 is SGHNT and CDR2 YYREEE (reference sequence). The trim removed 3 bases at V and 4 bases at J, leaving 2 bases unmatched. The CDR3 reads CASSSGLAGGSDTQYF. In nucleotides, the CDR3 is TGTGCCAGCAGCTCGGGACTAGCGGGAGGGTCAGATACGCAGTATTTT.